The 8 T cell receptor beta chains in this list originate from one sample, sequenced in a study of blood T cell repertoires in COVID-19 (TCRdb year 2020). The library was built by means of the immunoSEQ multiplex PCR assay. Not all clones reach the TCRdb copy of this immuneACCESS table, which keeps in-frame sequences only. Checked studies attribute under half of the gap to unresolved V genes and leave the rest unexplained. Present in this sample are approximately 200,000 clones, more than 85% of which were seen just once. The ten largest clones add up to around 1.1% of the sample. Specimen: peripheral blood. The receptor set was obtained from a young man with acute or convalescent COVID-19.

This CDR3 is CASSLEGTGVEAFF. CDR3 coding DNA: TGCGCCAGCAGCTTGGAGGGGACTGGGGTTGAAGCTTTCTTT. The V and J genes are TRBV5-1 and TRBJ1-1; D may be TRBD1 (5 bases). The CDR3 is made up of 14 amino acids. Germline values: CDR1 SGHRS, CDR2 YFSETQ. V was pared by 0 bases and J by 7 bases, with 13 bases between.

V and J are TRBV6-5 and TRBJ2-3, with 9 bases identical to TRBD2. The CDR3 is made up of 16 amino acids. V trimming: 1 base; J trimming: 2 bases; junction bases outside the gene matches: 4. Germline V gene data show CDR1 as MNHEY and CDR2 as SVGAGI. The CDR3 reads CASSYFGGGATDTQYF. The CDR3 DNA reads TGTGCCAGCAGTTACTTCGGCGGGGGGGCCACAGATACGCAGTATTTT.

A word on this clone: Other DNA sequences within the sample encode an identical CDR3. This sequence joins TRBV28 and TRBJ2-7; 11 nucleotides agree with TRBD2. The CDR3 contains 15 residues. Germline CDR1 and CDR2: MDHEN and SYDVKM. V gave up 5 bases and J gave up 4 bases; unmatched junction bases: 7. DNA for the CDR3: TGTGCCAGCAGTACTACTAGCGGGAGTCCGTACGAGCAGTACTTC. It yields the protein CASSTTSGSPYEQYF.

Details on this clone: The same CDR3 can be traced to other DNA sequences in this sample. V and J are TRBV12-3 or TRBV12-4 and TRBJ1-3, with no clear D. The CDR3 spans 12 residues. Trimming stripped 5 bases from V and 1 base from J, with 3 bases between. This CDR3 reads CASSHSGNTIYF. DNA for the CDR3: TGTGCCAGCAGTCATTCTGGAAACACCATATATTTT.

Only one count was recorded for this clone. This chain links TRBV18 with TRBJ1-1; D is unclear. Germline CDR1 and CDR2: KGHSH and LQKENI. Trimming cost V 0 bases and J 6 bases, with 8 bases left between them. CDR3 length equals 13 residues. CDR3: CASSPPRQAEAFF. CDR3 DNA: TGTGCCAGCTCACCACCCCGCCAGGCTGAAGCTTTCTTT.

The chain uses TRBV10-2 and TRBJ2-7; D gene ambiguous. Germline V gene sequence: CDR1 WSHSY, CDR2 SAAADI. Trimming removed 3 bases at V and 2 bases at J, with 8 bases between. This CDR3 region has 13 residues. DNA for the CDR3: TGCGCCAGCAGTGATGTCCTCGCCTACGAGCAGTACTTC. Its protein product is CASSDVLAYEQYF.

The V call is TRBV9, the J call TRBJ2-5, with 7 bases that match TRBD2. Per the germline V gene, CDR1 is SGDLS and CDR2 is YYNGEE. CDR3 length equals 14 residues. The junction had 1 base not matched to a gene; V was cut back by 0 bases and J by 2 bases. In nucleotides, the CDR3 is TGTGCCAGCAGCGTAGAGGGACTACAAGAGACCCAGTACTTC. Translating gives CASSVEGLQETQYF.

This clone was picked up a small number of times. The V gene is TRBV7-2, the J gene TRBJ2-3; D is unclear. Trimming removed 2 bases at V and 2 bases at J, with 8 bases between. Germline CDR1 and CDR2: SGHTA and FQGNSA. The CDR3 totals 14 residues. CDR3 sequence reads: CASSLFLDTDTQYF. The CDR3, as DNA: TGTGCCAGCAGCTTATTTTTAGACACAGATACGCAGTATTTT. Full variable domain (outside the CDR3, taken from reference TRBV7-2 and TRBJ2-3): GAGVSQSPSNKVTEKGKDVELRCDPISGHTALYWYRQSLGQGLEFLIYFQGNSAPDKSGLPSDRFSAERTGGSVSTLTIQRTQQEDSAVYLCASSLFLDTDTQYFGPGTRLTVL.